Listed below are T cell receptor beta chains from one sample, sequenced in a study of blood T cell repertoires in COVID-19. Generated by immunoSEQ multiplex PCR, the TCRdb table keeps only in-frame clones and is missing some. The sample has under 85,000 clones, roughly 85% seen once. The sequenced sample was peripheral blood. The source of these receptors is a man aged 80 or over with acute or convalescent COVID-19. CDR3s include the opening cysteine and the closing phenylalanine or tryptophan. Each record gives: clone size, J gene, V gene, D gene, CDR3 DNA, CDR3 protein. D genes are given only for firm matches. Part of the rows lack a size; the others show once, few, many or a class for expanded clones.

clone_size: .; j_call: TRBJ2-2; v_call: TRBV28; d_call: .; cdr3_nt: TGTGCCAGCAAAGATCTTCCGGGACAGCGCCCCACGGGAGTCACCGGGGAGCTGTTTTTT; cdr3_aa: CASKDLPGQRPTGVTGELFF
clone_size: .; j_call: TRBJ1-1; v_call: TRBV5-1; d_call: TRBD1; cdr3_nt: TGCGCCAGCAGCTTGGTCCAGGGGGCCACTGAAGCTTTCTTT; cdr3_aa: CASSLVQGATEAFF
clone_size: .; j_call: TRBJ2-1; v_call: TRBV28; d_call: .; cdr3_nt: TGTGCCAGCAGCATACTAGCACGGGAGCAGTTCTTC; cdr3_aa: CASSILAREQFF
clone_size: .; j_call: TRBJ1-2; v_call: TRBV2; d_call: TRBD1; cdr3_nt: TGTGCCAGCGGGGGGACAGGGGCGGGCTATGGCTACACCTTC; cdr3_aa: CASGGTGAGYGYTF
clone_size: .; j_call: TRBJ2-1; v_call: TRBV4-3; d_call: .; cdr3_nt: TGCGCCAGCAGCCAAGTTTGGGGACTTCTGTTCTTC; cdr3_aa: CASSQVWGLLFF
clone_size: .; j_call: TRBJ1-1; v_call: TRBV25-1; d_call: .; cdr3_nt: TGTGCCAGCAAGGACAGAGTGAACACTGAAGCTTTCTTT; cdr3_aa: CASKDRVNTEAFF
clone_size: .; j_call: TRBJ1-5; v_call: TRBV3-1/TRBV3-2; d_call: .; cdr3_nt: TGTGCCAGCAGCCGTCGTCAGGGGTATCAGCCCCAGCATTTT; cdr3_aa: CASSRRQGYQPQHF
clone_size: .; j_call: TRBJ2-2; v_call: TRBV30; d_call: TRBD1; cdr3_nt: TGTGCCTCGGGACAGGGGGGCACCGGGGAGCTGTTTTTT; cdr3_aa: CASGQGGTGELFF
clone_size: once; j_call: TRBJ1-2; v_call: TRBV7-9; d_call: .; cdr3_nt: TGTGCCAGCAGCTTAGCAGAAGGGGCCGACTATGGCTACACCTTC; cdr3_aa: CASSLAEGADYGYTF
clone_size: .; j_call: TRBJ2-1; v_call: TRBV7-2; d_call: .; cdr3_nt: TGTGCCAGCAGCTTAGAGCAGGGACTGTTCTTC; cdr3_aa: CASSLEQGLFF
clone_size: .; j_call: TRBJ1-4; v_call: TRBV19; d_call: .; cdr3_nt: TGTGCCAGTAAGGCGGAAGGAAGCGAAAAACTGTTTTTT; cdr3_aa: CASKAEGSEKLFF
clone_size: once; j_call: TRBJ1-2; v_call: TRBV6-5; d_call: .; cdr3_nt: TGTGCCAGCAGTTACGACCCAGGAAACTATGGCTACACCTTC; cdr3_aa: CASSYDPGNYGYTF
clone_size: .; j_call: TRBJ1-6; v_call: TRBV3-1/TRBV3-2; d_call: TRBD1; cdr3_nt: TGTGCCAGCAGCCTCACCCCCGGACAGGGGAATTCACCCCTCCACTTT; cdr3_aa: CASSLTPGQGNSPLHF
clone_size: .; j_call: TRBJ2-7; v_call: TRBV19; d_call: TRBD2; cdr3_nt: TGTGCCAGTAGTATGACGCTAGCGGGATCTCGCGAGCAGTACTTC; cdr3_aa: CASSMTLAGSREQYF
clone_size: .; j_call: TRBJ2-7; v_call: TRBV11-2; d_call: .; cdr3_nt: TGTGCCAGCAGCCCCGGGGCCTACGAGCAGTACTTC; cdr3_aa: CASSPGAYEQYF